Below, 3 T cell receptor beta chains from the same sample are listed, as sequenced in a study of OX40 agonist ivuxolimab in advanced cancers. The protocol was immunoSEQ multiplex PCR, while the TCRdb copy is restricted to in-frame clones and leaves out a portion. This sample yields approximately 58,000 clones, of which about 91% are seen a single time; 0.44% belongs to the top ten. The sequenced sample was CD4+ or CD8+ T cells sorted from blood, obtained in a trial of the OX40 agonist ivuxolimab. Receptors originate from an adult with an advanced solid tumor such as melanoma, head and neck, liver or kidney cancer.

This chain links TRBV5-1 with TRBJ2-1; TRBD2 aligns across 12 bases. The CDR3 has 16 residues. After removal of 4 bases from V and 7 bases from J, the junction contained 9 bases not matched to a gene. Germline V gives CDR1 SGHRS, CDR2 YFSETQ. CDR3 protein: CASSGGLAGLRNEQFF. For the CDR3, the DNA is TGCGCCAGCAGCGGCGGACTAGCGGGACTTAGAAATGAGCAGTTCTTC.

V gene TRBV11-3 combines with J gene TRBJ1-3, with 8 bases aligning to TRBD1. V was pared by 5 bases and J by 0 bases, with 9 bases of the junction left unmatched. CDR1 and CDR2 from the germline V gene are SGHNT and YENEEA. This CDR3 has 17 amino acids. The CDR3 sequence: CASSIGQGLFSGNTIYF. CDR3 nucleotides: TGTGCCAGCAGCATCGGACAGGGACTTTTCTCTGGAAACACCATATATTTT. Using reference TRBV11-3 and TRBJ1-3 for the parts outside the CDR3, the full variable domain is EAGVVQSPRYKIIEKKQPVAFWCNPISGHNTLYWYLQNLGQGPELLIRYENEEAVDDSQLPKDRFSAERLKGVDSTLKIQPAELGDSAVYLCASSIGQGLFSGNTIYFGEGSWLTVV.

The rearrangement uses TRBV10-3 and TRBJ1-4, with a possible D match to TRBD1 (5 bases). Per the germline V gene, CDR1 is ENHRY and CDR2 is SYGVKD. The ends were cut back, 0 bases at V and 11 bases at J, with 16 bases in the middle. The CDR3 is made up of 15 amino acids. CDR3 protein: CAISESTRQGGKLFF. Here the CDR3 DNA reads TGTGCCATCAGTGAGTCGACTAGGCAGGGAGGGAAACTGTTTTTT.